The source of this TCR beta chain is a study of blood T cell repertoires in COVID-19. About the study: Samples of COVID-19 (acute and convalescent) were obtained from the United States, Italy and Spain. PBMCs, B-cell-depleted T cells, or T cells were the source of the cDNA or gDNA that made up the material.

As processed by the authors: The authors estimated nucleated cell counts from reference gene primer amplification. The protocol was immunoSEQ multiplex PCR, while the TCRdb copy is restricted to in-frame clones and leaves out a portion. Clone size and the V and J calls come from that table; the DNA yielded D and trimming. This table has some 46,000 clones, around 83% appearing once. The CDR3 has 17 amino acids. Germline assignment: CDR1 SGHTA and CDR2 FQGNSA. V was clipped by 6 bases and J by 2 bases; unmatched bases: 12. The sequencing input was peripheral blood. The V and J genes are TRBV7-2 and TRBJ2-1, with 8 positions matching TRBD2. This TCR was sampled from a man in his sixties with active COVID-19. The CDR3 sequence: CASSRRLSSGTYNEQFF. The CDR3 region has the DNA TGTGCCAGCAGTCGTAGGCTGAGTAGCGGGACCTACAATGAGCAGTTCTTC. Based on the CDR3 plus reference TRBV7-2 and TRBJ2-1, the full variable domain is GAGVSQSPSNKVTEKGKDVELRCDPISGHTALYWYRQSLGQGLEFLIYFQGNSAPDKSGLPSDRFSAERTGGSVSTLTIQRTQQEDSAVYLCASSRRLSSGTYNEQFFGPGTRLTVL.